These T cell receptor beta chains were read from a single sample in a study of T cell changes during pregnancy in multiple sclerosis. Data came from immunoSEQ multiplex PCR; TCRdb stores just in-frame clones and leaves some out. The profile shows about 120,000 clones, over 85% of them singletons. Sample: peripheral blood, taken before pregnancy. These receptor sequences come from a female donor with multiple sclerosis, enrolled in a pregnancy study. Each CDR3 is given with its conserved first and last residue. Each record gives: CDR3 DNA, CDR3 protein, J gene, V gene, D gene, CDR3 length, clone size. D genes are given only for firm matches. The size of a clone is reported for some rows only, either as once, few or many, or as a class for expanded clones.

CDR3nt: TGTGCCAGCAGTGACCCACTTCTGAGCTCAGATACGCAGTATTTT; CDR3aa: CASSDPLLSSDTQYF; j_gene: TRBJ2-3; v_gene: TRBV6-1; d_gene: .; len: 15; abundance: .
CDR3nt: TGTGCCAGCACGCTGCGGGAGGGCCACGTTTCCACCGGGGAGCTGTTTTTT; CDR3aa: CASTLREGHVSTGELFF; j_gene: TRBJ2-2; v_gene: TRBV9; d_gene: TRBD2; len: 17; abundance: .
CDR3nt: TGTGCCAGTTCCCCAAACAGGGCTATGAACACTGAAGCTTTCTTT; CDR3aa: CASSPNRAMNTEAFF; j_gene: TRBJ1-1; v_gene: TRBV19; d_gene: .; len: 15; abundance: .
CDR3nt: TGTGCCAGTAGTATAGAAGGGACAGGGGGCTTCGAGCAGTACTTC; CDR3aa: CASSIEGTGGFEQYF; j_gene: TRBJ2-7; v_gene: TRBV19; d_gene: TRBD1; len: 15; abundance: .
CDR3nt: TGTGCCAGCTCCCCAGGACTAGCCCGAGAGGAGACCCAGTACTTC; CDR3aa: CASSPGLAREETQYF; j_gene: TRBJ2-5; v_gene: TRBV2; d_gene: TRBD2; len: 15; abundance: .
CDR3nt: TGTGCCAGCAGTAGCGGACCGGGACTATCGAAAGAGACCCAGTACTTC; CDR3aa: CASSSGPGLSKETQYF; j_gene: TRBJ2-5; v_gene: TRBV2; d_gene: TRBD2; len: 16; abundance: .
CDR3nt: TGTGCCAGCAGCCGCGGACAGGGCCCCGGGGAGCTGTTTTTT; CDR3aa: CASSRGQGPGELFF; j_gene: TRBJ2-2; v_gene: TRBV7-9; d_gene: TRBD1; len: 14; abundance: .
CDR3nt: TGCGCCAGCAGCCCCTACTCAACAGGAAAATTCACCGGGGAGCTGTTTTTT; CDR3aa: CASSPYSTGKFTGELFF; j_gene: TRBJ2-2; v_gene: TRBV5-1; d_gene: .; len: 17; abundance: .
CDR3nt: TGTGCCAGCAGCTGGGGGACAGAACACTATGGCTACACCTTC; CDR3aa: CASSWGTEHYGYTF; j_gene: TRBJ1-2; v_gene: TRBV11-2; d_gene: TRBD1; len: 14; abundance: .
CDR3nt: TGTGCCAGCAGCTTAACGAGGGCTAGCGGGAACACCGGGGAGCTGTTTTTT; CDR3aa: CASSLTRASGNTGELFF; j_gene: TRBJ2-2; v_gene: TRBV7-3; d_gene: TRBD2; len: 17; abundance: .
CDR3nt: TGTGCCAGCAAAGGAGGGGGGGGTAATGAAAAACTGTTTTTT; CDR3aa: CASKGGGGNEKLFF; j_gene: TRBJ1-4; v_gene: TRBV28; d_gene: .; len: 14; abundance: .
CDR3nt: TGTGCCAGCAGTTTAGGGACGTGGCGGGGGGGGGAGCAGTACTTC; CDR3aa: CASSLGTWRGGEQYF; j_gene: TRBJ2-7; v_gene: TRBV28; d_gene: TRBD2; len: 15; abundance: .
CDR3nt: TGTGCCAGCAGCCTCAACAGGGACGGAGAGCAGTTCTTC; CDR3aa: CASSLNRDGEQFF; j_gene: TRBJ2-1; v_gene: TRBV28; d_gene: .; len: 13; abundance: .
CDR3nt: TGTGCCAGCAGCCGACAGGCGGGCACAGATACGCAGTATTTT; CDR3aa: CASSRQAGTDTQYF; j_gene: TRBJ2-3; v_gene: TRBV7-3; d_gene: .; len: 14; abundance: .
CDR3nt: TGTGCCAGTAGTATAAAAGCGGCCTTTTCCTACGAGCAGTACTTC; CDR3aa: CASSIKAAFSYEQYF; j_gene: TRBJ2-7; v_gene: TRBV19; d_gene: .; len: 15; abundance: .
CDR3nt: TGTGCCAGTAGAGGGGGCGGGAATCAGCCCCAGCATTTT; CDR3aa: CASRGGGNQPQHF; j_gene: TRBJ1-5; v_gene: TRBV19; d_gene: TRBD1; len: 13; abundance: .
CDR3nt: TGTGCCAGCAGTTCACTCCGAGACAGCGTGAACACTGAAGCTTTCTTT; CDR3aa: CASSSLRDSVNTEAFF; j_gene: TRBJ1-1; v_gene: TRBV27; d_gene: .; len: 16; abundance: few